Listed here are 27 T cell receptor beta chains from one sample, sequenced in a study of blood T cell repertoires in COVID-19. Clones were sequenced by immunoSEQ multiplex PCR, and TCRdb holds only the in-frame ones, with some missing. Here the sample spans about 72,000 clones, approximately 84% being singletons. Input material: peripheral blood. Receptors originate from a man aged 70 or older with active or convalescent COVID-19.

This chain joins TRBV21-1 and TRBJ2-5; no DNA check was done on the table's D call, TRBD2. TRBV21-1 is labeled a pseudogene. This CDR3 has 17 amino acids. The CDR3 sequence is CASNTGLAGEGEETQYF. CDR3 coding DNA: TGTGCCAGCAATACGGGACTAGCGGGAGAAGGGGAAGAGACCCAGTACTTC.

This sequence joins TRBV7-9 and TRBJ1-1; no definite D call. This CDR3 is 14 amino acids long. Germline CDR1 is SEHNR and CDR2 is FQNEAQ (reference sequence). With 2 bases removed from V and 0 bases from J, the gap between germline ends came to 7 bases. For the CDR3, the DNA is TGTGCCAGCAGCTTACGTCCTATGAACACTGAAGCTTTCTTT. Translation gives CASSLRPMNTEAFF.

The V call is TRBV19, the J call TRBJ2-3, with D perhaps TRBD2 (6 bases). V was trimmed by 5 bases and J by 2 bases, leaving 23 bases between them. The CDR3 spans 18 residues. Germline values: CDR1 LNHDA, CDR2 SQIVND (reference sequence). The CDR3 coding sequence is TGTGCCAGTAGTCCTCAGCTCCAAATCCGGCGGGACACAGATACGCAGTATTTT. Amino acid sequence: CASSPQLQIRRDTDTQYF.

The chain couples TRBV6-2 or TRBV6-3 to TRBJ2-7; the D gene is possibly TRBD1 (5 bases). This CDR3 is built from 12 residues. V was trimmed by 1 base and J by 6 bases, leaving 7 bases between them. The germline V gene encodes CDR1 MNHEY and CDR2 SVGEGT. The CDR3 nucleotides are TGTGCCAGCAGTTACTTTGACAGCGAGCAGTACTTC. It is translated as CASSYFDSEQYF.

This rearrangement joins TRBV7-9 to TRBJ2-6; 7 nucleotides match TRBD1. The germline gives CDR1 SEHNR, CDR2 FQNEAQ (reference sequence). The CDR3 contains 16 residues. With 5 bases clipped from V and 4 bases from J, the junction kept 8 bases outside the gene matches. The DNA for the CDR3 is TGTGCCAGCAGCCCGGGCGAGGGGGCAGGGGCCAACGTCCTGACTTTC. It yields the protein CASSPGEGAGANVLTF.

This sequence joins TRBV7-3 and TRBJ1-6; D is ambiguous. V lost 5 bases to trimming and J lost 5 bases, with 13 bases between them. The germline CDR1 and CDR2 sequences are SGHTA and FQGTGA. The CDR3 contains 15 residues. CDR3 DNA sequence: TGTGCCAGCAGCCCTACGGCAGGTGATAATTCACCCCTCCACTTT. It is translated as CASSPTAGDNSPLHF.

This clone was found once. The V call is TRBV5-1, the J call TRBJ2-3, with 8 bases aligning to TRBD2. V trimming: 7 bases; J trimming: 6 bases; junction bases outside the gene matches: 10. The CDR3 is 14 amino acids. The germline V gene encodes CDR1 SGHRS and CDR2 YFSETQ. The CDR3 protein is CASWTSLESDTQYF. The CDR3 nucleotides are TGCGCCAGCTGGACTAGCTTGGAGTCGGATACGCAGTATTTT.

The rearrangement uses TRBV6-5 and TRBJ2-5; maybe TRBD1 (5 bases). V lost 5 bases and J lost 1, with 11 bases in between. Per germline, CDR1 MNHEY and CDR2 SVGAGI. This CDR3 has 14 residues. The CDR3: CASSRGRSQETQYF. CDR3 sequence (DNA): TGTGCCAGCAGTAGGGGCCGTTCCCAAGAGACCCAGTACTTC.

The V and J genes are TRBV6-5 and TRBJ1-4; 7 nucleotides align to TRBD1. V lost 6 bases and J lost 2; bases outside the gene matches: 6. The germline CDR1 and CDR2 sequences are MNHEY and SVGAGI. This CDR3 comprises 15 residues. The CDR3 coding sequence is TGTGCCAGCAGCCAGGGGGGCGCTACTAATGAAAAACTGTTTTTT. Its protein is CASSQGGATNEKLFF.

The gene calls are TRBV28 and TRBJ2-6; 7 nucleotides align to TRBD1. The CDR3 covers 18 residues. CDR1 MDHEN and CDR2 SYDVKM come from the germline V gene. J was trimmed by 0 bases and V by 3 bases; bases with no gene match: 8. This chain's CDR3 is CASSFSTGRYSGANVLTF. The CDR3 nucleotides read TGTGCCAGCAGTTTCTCGACAGGGCGTTACTCTGGGGCCAACGTCCTGACTTTC.

This chain links TRBV19 with TRBJ2-1; 12 bases map to TRBD2. This CDR3 is built from 16 residues. Trimming took 5 bases from V and 7 from J; bases not matched to a gene: 9. The germline V gene has CDR1 LNHDA and CDR2 SQIVND (reference sequence). DNA of the CDR3: TGTGCCAGTAGTGCTCCCGGACTAGCGGGAAGGAATGAGCAGTTCTTC. Protein: CASSAPGLAGRNEQFF.

The chain has TRBV7-2 and TRBJ1-1; D gene uncertain. V dropped 2 bases and J dropped 6 bases, with 10 bases sitting between them. CDR1 is SGHTA, CDR2 FQGNSA, per germline. CDR3 size: 13 residues. CDR3 nucleotide sequence: TGTGCCAGCAGCTTACAACGGGTCCCTGAAGCTTTCTTT. It encodes CASSLQRVPEAFF.

The V gene is TRBV6-5, the J gene TRBJ2-7; the match to TRBD2 covers 9 bases. With 3 bases clipped from V and 5 bases from J, the junction kept 8 bases outside the gene matches. The CDR3 covers 15 residues. Germline V CDR1 and CDR2: MNHEY, SVGAGI. The CDR3 nucleotides are TGTGCCAGCAGTTATACCGGGACTAGCCACCACGAGCAGTACTTC. Protein: CASSYTGTSHHEQYF.

The J gene is TRBJ1-1, the V gene TRBV5-4, with 7 bases that match TRBD1. The CDR3 sequence is 15 residues long. V was pared by 5 bases and J by 0 bases, with 7 bases of the junction left unmatched. The germline gives CDR1 SGHNT, CDR2 YYREEE (reference sequence). The CDR3 bases are TGTGCCAGCAGGGCAGGGGGGAGTGTGAACACTGAAGCTTTCTTT. Protein product: CASRAGGSVNTEAFF.

The V gene is TRBV28, the J gene TRBJ2-7, with D possibly TRBD1 on 5 matching bases. Germline CDR1 MDHEN, CDR2 SYDVKM. The CDR3 length is 14 residues. V was shortened by 6 bases and J by 2 bases, with 14 bases between the two germline ends. CDR3 DNA sequence: TGTGCCAGCAGCCCAGACAGATCCACCTACGAGCAGTACTTC. Translated: CASSPDRSTYEQYF.

This clone was seen a single time. The V gene is TRBV7-2, the J gene TRBJ2-5, with D possibly TRBD1 on 7 matching bases. Trimming stripped 4 bases from V and 4 bases from J, with 10 bases between. The CDR3 has 13 residues. Germline values: CDR1 SGHTA, CDR2 FQGNSA. CDR3 DNA sequence: TGTGCCAGCAGCTCCAGGGGGGTAGAGACCCAGTACTTC. Translated, it gives CASSSRGVETQYF.

The chain links TRBV28 to TRBJ2-3, with a weak D call TRBD1 (6 bases). Germline CDR1 and CDR2: MDHEN and SYDVKM. The CDR3 contains 14 residues. Trimming left V 5 bases short and J 0 bases short, with 9 bases between. CDR3 in DNA: TGTGCCAGCAGTAACGGACAGAGCACAGATACGCAGTATTTT. This codes for CASSNGQSTDTQYF.

This rearrangement joins TRBV28 to TRBJ1-5, with a weak D call TRBD1 (5 bases). The CDR3 is 12 amino acids. Germline V gives CDR1 MDHEN, CDR2 SYDVKM. Trimming removed 8 bases at V and 7 bases at J, with 12 bases between. CDR3 bases: TGTGCCAGCTCCACAGGCCAACAGCCCCAGCATTTT. This sequence encodes CASSTGQQPQHF.

This chain links TRBV5-1 with TRBJ2-1; 7 bases are shared with TRBD2. The CDR3 contains 15 residues. From germline, CDR1 is SGHRS and CDR2 YFSETQ. V dropped 3 bases and J dropped 0; count of bases not matched to a gene: 3. The CDR3 protein is CASSWSGISYNEQFF. CDR3 DNA sequence: TGCGCCAGCAGCTGGAGCGGGATCTCCTACAATGAGCAGTTCTTC.

The rearrangement joins TRBV9 to TRBJ2-5, with TRBD2 matching over 10 bases. Germline trimming cut 3 bases from V and 1 base from J; bases unmatched to any gene: 3. Germline CDR1 reads SGDLS; CDR2 reads YYNGEE. This CDR3 spans 15 amino acids. CDR3 amino acids: CASSGTSGFQETQYF. As DNA, the CDR3 is TGTGCCAGCAGCGGGACTAGCGGTTTCCAAGAGACCCAGTACTTC.

The sample holds a few counts of this clone. The chain has TRBV5-6 and TRBJ2-7, with TRBD2 matching over 7 bases. CDR1 and CDR2 (germline): SGHDT, YYEEEE. The length of the CDR3 is 15 residues. With V trimmed by 3 bases and J by 2 bases, 8 bases remained unmatched. The DNA of the CDR3 is TGTGCCAGCAGCTCCCCCGTGCGGGGGACCTACGAGCAGTACTTC. Translation: CASSSPVRGTYEQYF.

The table lists this clone with a few counts. The CDR3 loop is CASSLRAGVRGELFF. The CDR3 DNA follows: TGTGCCAGCAGTTTACGGGCGGGAGTTCGCGGGGAGCTGTTTTTT. The chain employs TRBV27 and TRBJ2-2; TRBD2 agrees at 7 bases. Per germline, CDR1 MNHEY and CDR2 SMNVEV (reference sequence). The CDR3 is made up of 15 amino acids. The junction had 7 bases not matched to a gene; V was cut back by 2 bases and J by 7 bases.

V is TRBV24-1 and J is TRBJ1-1, with 8 bases lining up with TRBD1. J gave up 0 bases and V 7 bases, and 6 bases lay outside the gene matches. Germline CDR1 is KGHDR and CDR2 is SFDVKD. The CDR3 runs to 15 residues. This CDR3 reads CATRSRGLVNTEAFF. The CDR3 region has the DNA TGTGCCACCAGAAGCAGGGGGCTGGTGAACACTGAAGCTTTCTTT.

This clone came up once. V usage is TRBV5-5 and J usage is TRBJ1-4, with a possible D match to TRBD1 (6 bases). The germline V gene has CDR1 SGHKS and CDR2 YYEKEE (reference sequence). The CDR3 runs 14 residues. V lost 4 bases and J lost 2, with 9 bases in between. CDR3 loop: CASSQGWTNEKLFF. The DNA for the CDR3 is TGTGCCAGCAGCCAGGGGTGGACTAATGAAAAACTGTTTTTT.

This clone has only one observation. The chain is built from TRBV7-2 and TRBJ2-3, with 13 bases that match TRBD2. CDR3 size: 12 residues. V lost 5 bases, J lost 14 bases, and 4 bases stayed unmatched. CDR1 is SGHTA and CDR2 is FQGNSA in the germline V gene. The CDR3 is CASSQGLAGSYF. CDR3 DNA sequence: TGTGCCAGCAGCCAGGGACTAGCGGGATCGTATTTT.

The chain uses TRBV3-1 (or the pseudogene TRBV3-2) and TRBJ2-1, with 10 bases identical to TRBD2. The V segment lost 1 base and the J segment 6 bases; nucleotides outside the gene matches: 3. CDR1 is LGHDT and CDR2 is YNNKEL in the germline V gene (reference sequence). This CDR3 has 15 amino acids. The CDR3: CASSQGAGGTNEQFF. In DNA, the CDR3 is TGTGCCAGCAGCCAAGGAGCGGGAGGGACCAATGAGCAGTTCTTC.

CDR3 loop: CAWMPGPRGGNEQFF. The CDR3 bases are TGTGCCTGGATGCCGGGGCCTAGGGGGGGGAATGAGCAGTTCTTC. V usage is TRBV30 and J usage is TRBJ2-1; D possibly corresponds to TRBD2 (7 bases). V dropped 4 bases and J dropped 7 bases, with 20 bases sitting between them. In germline, CDR1 is GTSNPN, CDR2 SVGIG (reference sequence). The CDR3 extends over 15 amino acids.